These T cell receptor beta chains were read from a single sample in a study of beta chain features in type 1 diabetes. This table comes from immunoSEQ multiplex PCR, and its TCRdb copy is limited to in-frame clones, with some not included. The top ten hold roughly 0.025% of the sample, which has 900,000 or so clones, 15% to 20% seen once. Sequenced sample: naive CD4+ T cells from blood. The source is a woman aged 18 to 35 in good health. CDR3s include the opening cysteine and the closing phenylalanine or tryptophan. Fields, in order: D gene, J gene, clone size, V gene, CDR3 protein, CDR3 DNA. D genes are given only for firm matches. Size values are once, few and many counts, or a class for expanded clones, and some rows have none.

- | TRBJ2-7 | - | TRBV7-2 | CASSLLLRGPGSSYEQYF | TGTGCCAGCAGCCTCTTGCTCCGCGGACCAGGGAGTTCCTACGAGCAGTACTTC
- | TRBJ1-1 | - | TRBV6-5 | CASSKVPARNTEAFF | TGTGCCAGCAGTAAGGTGCCCGCAAGGAACACTGAAGCTTTCTTT
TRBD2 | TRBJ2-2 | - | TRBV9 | CASSPGGTTNTGELFF | TGTGCCAGCAGCCCGGGGGGGACCACGAACACCGGGGAGCTGTTTTTT
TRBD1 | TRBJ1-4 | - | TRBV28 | CASRDRGREKLFF | TGTGCCAGCAGGGACAGGGGTCGCGAAAAACTGTTTTTT
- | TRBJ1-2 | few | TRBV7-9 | CASSFLDLRGKADSYGYTF | TGTGCCAGCAGCTTTTTAGACCTGCGGGGAAAGGCTGATAGCTATGGCTACACCTTC
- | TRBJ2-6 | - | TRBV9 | CASSPGTAYPGANVLTF | TGTGCCAGCAGCCCGGGTACAGCTTATCCTGGGGCCAACGTCCTGACTTTC
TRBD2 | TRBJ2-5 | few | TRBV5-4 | CASSLVAGGRETQYF | TGTGCCAGCAGCTTGGTAGCGGGAGGACGGGAGACCCAGTACTTC
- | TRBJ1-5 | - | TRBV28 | CASSTVQGRRWPQHF | TGTGCCAGCAGTACAGTCCAGGGTCGAAGATGGCCCCAGCATTTT
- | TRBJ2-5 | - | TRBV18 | CASSLPQETQYF | TGTGCCAGCTCACTACCTCAAGAGACCCAGTACTTC
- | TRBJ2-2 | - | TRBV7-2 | CASSRIGGINTGELFF | TGTGCCAGCAGCCGGATCGGGGGAATAAACACCGGGGAGCTGTTTTTT
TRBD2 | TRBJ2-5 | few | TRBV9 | CASSVTSGGSWETQYF | TGTGCCAGCAGCGTTACTAGCGGGGGGTCGTGGGAGACCCAGTACTTC
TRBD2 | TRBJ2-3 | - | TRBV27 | CASREDLAASTDTQYF | TGTGCCAGCAGGGAGGACCTAGCGGCTAGCACAGATACGCAGTATTTT
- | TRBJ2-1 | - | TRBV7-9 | CASSQEGIEQFF | TGTGCCAGCAGCCAAGAGGGGATAGAGCAGTTCTTC
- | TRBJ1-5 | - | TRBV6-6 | CASSPQRNQPQHF | TGTGCCAGCAGTCCACAACGCAATCAGCCCCAGCATTTT
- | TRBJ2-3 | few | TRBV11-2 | CASSHTTRPDTQYF | TGTGCCAGCAGTCACACTACTCGGCCAGATACGCAGTATTTT
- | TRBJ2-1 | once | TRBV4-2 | CASSQDPSSYNEQFF | TGTGCCAGCAGCCAAGATCCCAGCTCCTACAATGAGCAGTTCTTC
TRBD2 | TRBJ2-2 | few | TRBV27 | CASRTGTSVGELFF | TGTGCCAGCAGGACCGGGACTAGCGTCGGGGAGCTGTTTTTT
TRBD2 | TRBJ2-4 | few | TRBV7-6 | CASSPDAGTSDRHIQYF | TGTGCCAGCAGCCCTGACGCCGGGACTAGCGACAGGCACATTCAGTACTTC
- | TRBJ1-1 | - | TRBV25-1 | CASSGYTGWNTEAFF | TGTGCCAGCAGTGGTTACACAGGGTGGAACACTGAAGCTTTCTTT
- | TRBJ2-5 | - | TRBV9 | CASSVVGSVGETQYF | TGTGCCAGCAGCGTAGTAGGGAGTGTGGGAGAGACCCAGTACTTC
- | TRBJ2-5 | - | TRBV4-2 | CASSQGTTQGTQYF | TGTGCCAGCAGCCAAGGGACTACCCAAGGGACCCAGTACTTC
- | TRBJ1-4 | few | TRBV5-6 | CASSLSATNEKLFF | TGTGCCAGCAGCTTGTCCGCAACTAATGAAAAACTGTTTTTT
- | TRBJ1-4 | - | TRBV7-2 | CASSKRGSEKLFF | TGTGCCAGCTCAAAACGGGGTTCTGAAAAACTGTTTTTT
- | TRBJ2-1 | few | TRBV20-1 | CSAHILGEQFF | TGCAGTGCCCACATCCTGGGTGAGCAGTTCTTC
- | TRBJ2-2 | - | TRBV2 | CASTSRLLTGELFF | TGTGCCAGCACGTCCAGACTACTAACCGGGGAGCTGTTTTTT
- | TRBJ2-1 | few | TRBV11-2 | CASSLGLVRGDEQFF | TGTGCCAGCAGCCTAGGACTAGTCAGGGGGGATGAGCAGTTCTTC
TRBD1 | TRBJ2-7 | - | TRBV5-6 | CASSYWGQGAYEQYF | TGTGCCAGCAGCTACTGGGGACAGGGGGCTTACGAGCAGTACTTC
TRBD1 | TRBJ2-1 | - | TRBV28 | CASSLPTGASSYNEQFF | TGTGCCAGCAGTCTCCCCACAGGGGCAAGCTCCTACAATGAGCAGTTCTTC
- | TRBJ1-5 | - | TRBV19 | CASSRLGPASNQPQHF | TGTGCCAGTAGTAGACTCGGGCCAGCAAGCAATCAGCCCCAGCATTTT
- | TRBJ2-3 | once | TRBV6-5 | CASSYSGLYTDTQYF | TGTGCCAGCAGTTACTCTGGACTATATACAGATACGCAGTATTTT
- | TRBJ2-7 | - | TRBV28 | CASNPGQLYEQYF | TGTGCCAGTAACCCGGGGCAGCTCTACGAGCAGTACTTC
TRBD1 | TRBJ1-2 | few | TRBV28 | CASSPQTGGYGYTF | TGTGCCAGCAGTCCCCAGACAGGGGGATATGGCTACACCTTC
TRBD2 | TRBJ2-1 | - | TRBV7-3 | CASSPGLAGHNEQFF | TGTGCCAGCAGCCCAGGACTAGCGGGCCACAATGAGCAGTTCTTC
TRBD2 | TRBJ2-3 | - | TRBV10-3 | CAISDVGRSTDTQYF | TGTGCCATCAGTGACGTCGGGAGGAGTACAGATACGCAGTATTTT
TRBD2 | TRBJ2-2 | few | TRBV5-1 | CASSIELADTGELFF | TGCGCCAGCAGCATTGAACTAGCGGACACCGGGGAGCTGTTTTTT
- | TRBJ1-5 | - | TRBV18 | CASSPRTNSQPQHF | TGTGCCAGCTCACCACGGACAAACAGCCAGCCCCAGCATTTT
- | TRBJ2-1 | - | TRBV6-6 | CASYRYNEQFF | TGTGCCAGCTACAGGTACAATGAGCAGTTCTTC
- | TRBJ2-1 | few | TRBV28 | CASSLSRYEQFF | TGTGCCAGCAGCCTCTCGCGGTATGAGCAGTTCTTC
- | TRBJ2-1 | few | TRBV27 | CASSLSPQRNEQFF | TGTGCCAGCAGTTTATCCCCCCAGCGCAATGAGCAGTTCTTC
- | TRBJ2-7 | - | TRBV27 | CASSLSWASYEQYF | TGTGCCAGCAGTTTATCGTGGGCCTCCTACGAGCAGTACTTC
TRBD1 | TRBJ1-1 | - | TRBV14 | CASSLYRGSMNTEAFF | TGTGCCAGCAGCCTGTACAGGGGGTCCATGAACACTGAAGCTTTCTTT
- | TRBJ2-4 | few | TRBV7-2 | CASSLRVGVKNIQYF | TGTGCCAGCAGCTTACGTGTGGGAGTCAAAAACATTCAGTACTTC
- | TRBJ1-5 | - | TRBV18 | CASSPGRVNQPQHF | TGTGCCAGCTCACCAGGACGGGTGAATCAGCCCCAGCATTTT
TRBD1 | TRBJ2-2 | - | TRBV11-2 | CASSYRTGGGTGELFF | TGTGCCAGCAGCTACCGGACAGGGGGAGGGACCGGGGAGCTGTTTTTT
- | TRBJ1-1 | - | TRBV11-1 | CASSLYQVGLDTEAFF | TGTGCCAGCAGCCTTTACCAGGTCGGGCTGGACACTGAAGCTTTCTTT
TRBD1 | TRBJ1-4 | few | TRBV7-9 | CASSTGGKLFF | TGTGCCAGCAGCACAGGGGGAAAACTGTTTTTT
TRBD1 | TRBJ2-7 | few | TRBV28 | CASSTPGQGKMYEQYF | TGTGCCAGCAGTACGCCGGGACAGGGGAAAATGTACGAGCAGTACTTC
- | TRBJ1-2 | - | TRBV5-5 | CASSLGPPVGYGYTF | TGTGCCAGCAGCTTGGGACCCCCCGTGGGGTATGGCTACACCTTC
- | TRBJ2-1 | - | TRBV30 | CAWSVLCEQFF | TGTGCCTGGAGTGTACTGTGTGAGCAGTTCTTC
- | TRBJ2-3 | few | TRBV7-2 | CASSLLGDTQYF | TGTGCCAGCAGCTTACTGGGAGATACGCAGTATTTT
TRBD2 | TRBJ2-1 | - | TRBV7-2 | CASSFWASGTVEQFF | TGTGCCAGCAGCTTTTGGGCTAGCGGGACGGTTGAGCAGTTCTTC
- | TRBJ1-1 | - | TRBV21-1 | CASSKRFTGSVSEAFF | TGTGCCAGCAGCAAACGGTTTACAGGGTCAGTCTCTGAAGCTTTCTTT
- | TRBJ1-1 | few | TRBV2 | CASTVQGNTEAFF | TGTGCCAGCACCGTCCAGGGTAACACTGAAGCTTTCTTT
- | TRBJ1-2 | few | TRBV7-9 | CASRTVQGPVDGYTF | TGTGCCAGCAGGACGGTTCAGGGGCCCGTCGATGGCTACACCTTC
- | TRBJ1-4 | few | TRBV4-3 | CASSQDRREGRTNEKLFF | TGCGCCAGCAGCCAAGATCGGAGGGAGGGAAGGACTAATGAAAAACTGTTTTTT
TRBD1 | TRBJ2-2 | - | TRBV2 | CASSTTGGTGELFF | TGTGCCAGCAGTACGACAGGGGGCACCGGGGAGCTGTTTTTT
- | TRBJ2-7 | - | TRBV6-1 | CATRPGFYEQYF | TGTGCCACCCGTCCGGGGTTCTACGAGCAGTACTTC
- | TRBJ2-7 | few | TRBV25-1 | CASRPSGALSYEQYF | TGTGCCAGCAGACCCAGCGGAGCACTCTCCTACGAGCAGTACTTC
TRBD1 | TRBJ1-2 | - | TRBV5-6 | CASSMGQGAMGYTF | TGTGCCAGCAGCATGGGACAGGGGGCAATGGGCTACACCTTC